The 25 T cell receptor beta chains below come from one sample, sequenced in a study of T-cell reconstitution after alpha-beta-depleted transplantation in children. Unique molecular identifiers were built into the TCRbeta library. TCRdb re-called the PCR reads with MiXCR, one entry per CDR3 protein. In the table there are a few hundred thousand distinct CDR3 sequences, approximately 20% of which are singletons. The specimen was PBMCs, mostly from graft donor cells, collected 180 days after TCRalphabeta/CD19-depleted stem cell transplant. These receptors all stem from a male patient between 10 and 17 years old who had a stem cell transplant for acute lymphoblastic leukemia, so the T cells may come from the graft donor.

The rearrangement joins TRBV4-1 to TRBJ2-1; D is uncertain. CDR1 MGHRA and CDR2 YSYEKL come from the germline V gene. This CDR3 is built from 16 residues. Trimming took 0 bases from V and 0 from J, leaving 9 bases between them. The CDR3 reads CASSQDPGRSYNEQFF. For the CDR3, the DNA is TGCGCCAGCAGCCAAGATCCGGGCCGCTCCTACAATGAGCAGTTCTTC.

At least ten counts were recorded for this clonotype. The chain joins TRBV5-1 to TRBJ2-5; 11 nucleotides match TRBD2. The ends lost 4 bases at V and 1 base at J; junction bases unmatched: 9. CDR1 and CDR2 from the germline V gene are SGHRS and YFSETQ. CDR3 length: 17 amino acids. This chain's CDR3 is CASSPKVAGGPQETQYF. In DNA form, the CDR3 reads TGCGCCAGCAGCCCAAAAGTAGCGGGAGGGCCCCAAGAGACCCAGTACTTC.

The rearrangement links TRBV5-1 to TRBJ2-5; no reliable D call. The germline V gene has CDR1 SGHRS and CDR2 YFSETQ. The CDR3 has 13 amino acids. Trimming shortened V by 0 bases and J by 4 bases, and 7 bases separated the two germline ends. The CDR3 nucleotides read TGCGCCAGCAGCTTGGGGATCCGAGAGACCCAGTACTTC. This encodes CASSLGIRETQYF.

The chain joins TRBV20-1 to TRBJ2-7; D uncertain. V was shortened by 2 bases and J by 2 bases, with 4 bases between the two germline ends. Germline CDR1 and CDR2: DFQATT and SNEGSKA (reference sequence). The CDR3 loop spans 11 amino acids. The DNA of the CDR3 is TGCAGTGCTAGATCCCCCTACGAGCAGTACTTC. It yields the protein CSARSPYEQYF.

V gene TRBV11-1 combines with J gene TRBJ1-1; 9 nucleotides match TRBD1. The CDR3 totals 18 residues. Germline V gives CDR1 SGHAT, CDR2 FQDESV (reference sequence). V dropped 3 bases and J dropped 0; count of bases not matched to a gene: 11. This chain's CDR3 is CASSFPGQGWGMNTEAFF. CDR3 nucleotide sequence: TGTGCCAGCAGCTTTCCGGGACAGGGTTGGGGTATGAACACTGAAGCTTTCTTT.

This clonotype was detected a few times. The chain recombines TRBV7-3 with TRBJ2-1, with TRBD2 matching over 13 bases. Germline values: CDR1 SGHTA, CDR2 FQGTGA. CDR3 length: 16 amino acids. J lost 6 bases, V lost 4 bases, and 6 bases had no gene match. The CDR3 DNA sequence: TGTGCCAGCAGCTACGAACTAGCGGGAGGGGGCAATGAGCAGTTCTTC. Residues: CASSYELAGGGNEQFF.

The J gene is TRBJ2-5, the V gene TRBV9; D not resolved. The CDR3 has 13 residues. Germline loops: CDR1 SGDLS, CDR2 YYNGEE. Deletions cut 0 bases from V and 4 bases from J, with 7 bases between. Written as DNA, the CDR3 is TGTGCCAGCAGCGTAGCCCTAGGAGAGACCCAGTACTTC. Residues: CASSVALGETQYF.

In this sample, this clonotype turned up once. This rearrangement joins TRBV7-3 to TRBJ2-7; 8 nucleotides align to TRBD2. Losses at the gene ends were 4 bases for V and 4 bases for J; bases not matched to a gene: 12. Germline CDR1 reads SGHTA; CDR2 reads FQGTGA. This CDR3 is 16 amino acids long. CDR3 sequence: CASSSYPSGGLYEQYF. The CDR3 region has the DNA TGTGCCAGCAGCTCCTACCCAAGCGGGGGCTTATACGAGCAGTACTTC.

This clonotype has only a few counts. This sequence joins TRBV27 and TRBJ1-2; 7 positions agree with TRBD1. The germline gives CDR1 MNHEY, CDR2 SMNVEV (reference sequence). The CDR3 has 17 residues. Losses at the gene ends were 4 bases for V and 6 bases for J; bases not matched to a gene: 17. CDR3 protein: CASSSQTGTLYPHGYTF. The CDR3 DNA reads TGTGCCAGCAGTTCTCAGACAGGGACTCTCTATCCCCATGGCTACACCTTC.

The chain couples TRBV2 to TRBJ2-1; no clear D gene. CDR1 and CDR2 from the germline V gene are SNHLY and FYNNEI. V lost 7 bases, J lost 7 bases, and 17 bases lay in between. This CDR3 contains 14 residues. CDR3 bases: TGTGCCAGCATGCCCCCCGGGCTACCAAATGAGCAGTTCTTC. Protein product: CASMPPGLPNEQFF.

This clonotype was observed many times. The chain links TRBV20-1 to TRBJ2-1, with D uncertain. There are 12 residues in the CDR3. V gave up 4 bases and J gave up 4 bases, with 8 bases separating them. Germline V gene sequence: CDR1 DFQATT, CDR2 SNEGSKA (reference sequence). Here the CDR3 reads CSATPTYNEQFF. The CDR3 DNA reads as TGCAGTGCTACTCCCACTTACAATGAGCAGTTCTTC.

The count of this clonotype is one. The V and J genes are TRBV10-3 and TRBJ1-2; weak D call: TRBD1 (5 bases). The CDR3 consists of 14 residues. CDR1 and CDR2 (germline): ENHRY, SYGVKD. Trimming took off 0 bases at V and 4 bases at J, with 9 bases between the two ends. For the CDR3, the DNA is TGTGCCATCAGTGAGTCGGGACCGATCTATGGCTACACCTTC. Translating it yields CAISESGPIYGYTF.

This chain links TRBV6-5 with TRBJ2-1; D is possibly TRBD1 (6 bases). Germline V gene sequence: CDR1 MNHEY, CDR2 SVGAGI. The CDR3 covers 14 residues. Trimming took off 0 bases at V and 8 bases at J, with 11 bases between the two ends. CDR3: CASSYSGAADEQFF. CDR3 DNA: TGTGCCAGCAGTTACTCGGGGGCGGCCGATGAGCAGTTCTTC.

The V call is TRBV5-1, the J call TRBJ1-4; D gene ambiguous. V was pared by 2 bases and J by 8 bases, with 19 bases between. CDR3 length equals 16 residues. The germline CDR1 and CDR2 sequences are SGHRS and YFSETQ. The CDR3 sequence: CASSLLPTLGREKLFF. In DNA form, the CDR3 reads TGCGCCAGCAGCTTATTACCGACGCTAGGGAGGGAAAAACTGTTTTTT. The full variable domain, rest sourced from reference TRBV5-1 and TRBJ1-4, is KAGVTQTPRYLIKTRGQQVTLSCSPISGHRSVSWYQQTPGQGLQFLFEYFSETQRNKGNFPGRFSGRQFSNSRSEMNVSTLELGDSALYLCASSLLPTLGREKLFFGSGTQLSVL.

This clonotype was recorded a few times. The chain recombines TRBV24-1 with TRBJ2-1, with D hard to call. Germline V gives CDR1 KGHDR, CDR2 SFDVKD. With 2 bases removed from V and 9 bases from J, the gap between germline ends came to 10 bases. The CDR3 spans 13 residues. The chain's CDR3 is CATSDSRLGEQFF. CDR3 nucleotides: TGTGCCACCAGTGATTCCCGATTGGGTGAGCAGTTCTTC.

The chain recombines TRBV7-8 with TRBJ2-7; 8 bases are a match to TRBD1. Germline-derived CDR1 and CDR2 are SGHVS and FQNEAQ. The CDR3 spans 17 residues. The ends lost 2 bases at V and 0 bases at J; junction bases unmatched: 9. Here the CDR3 DNA reads TGTGCCAGCAGCTTAACTGACAGGGGCCTTGTCTCCTACGAGCAGTACTTC. This sequence encodes CASSLTDRGLVSYEQYF.

This clonotype was counted only a few times. J is TRBJ2-5 and V is TRBV24-1; D is undetermined. The CDR3 has 15 residues. From germline, CDR1 is KGHDR and CDR2 SFDVKD. Trimming pared 4 bases from V and 2 bases from J, leaving 13 bases between. The CDR3 sequence is CATSDPGVGQETQYF. CDR3 DNA: TGTGCCACCAGTGACCCCGGCGTAGGTCAAGAGACCCAGTACTTC.

The chain uses TRBV7-8 and TRBJ1-1, with D possibly matching TRBD1 (5 bases). Germline CDR1 reads SGHVS; CDR2 reads FQNEAQ. The CDR3 is 13 residues long. The germline V and J ends were trimmed by 1 base and 10 bases, with 13 bases remaining between them. The CDR3, as DNA: TGTGCCAGCAGCTTAGTCGGGGGGTTAGGAGCTTTCTTT. This gives the protein CASSLVGGLGAFF.

The V gene is TRBV5-1, the J gene TRBJ2-7, with TRBD1 identical over 10 bases. The CDR3 has 14 residues. The ends lost 7 bases at V and 2 bases at J; junction bases unmatched: 6. CDR1 and CDR2 (germline): SGHRS, YFSETQ. The CDR3 reads CASVPGQGPYEQYF. The CDR3 DNA sequence: TGCGCCAGCGTTCCGGGACAGGGGCCCTACGAGCAGTACTTC.

This clonotype was observed a handful of times. V and J are TRBV12-3 or TRBV12-4 and TRBJ2-6; 13 bases agree with TRBD2. This CDR3 contains 15 residues. V trimming: 6 bases; J trimming: 10 bases; junction bases outside the gene matches: 6. CDR3 protein: CASSKTSGRRNVLTF. As DNA, the CDR3 is TGTGCCAGCAGCAAGACTAGCGGGAGGCGAAACGTCCTGACTTTC.

The rearrangement links TRBV4-1 to TRBJ1-1; D uncertain. CDR1 is MGHRA, CDR2 YSYEKL, per germline. This CDR3 spans 13 amino acids. V was trimmed by 4 bases and J by 1 base, leaving 7 bases between them. The CDR3 DNA is TGCGCCAGCAGCCGTACACCGAACACTGAAGCTTTCTTT. Translated: CASSRTPNTEAFF.

This clonotype was observed a handful of times. The V call is TRBV12-3 or TRBV12-4, the J call TRBJ2-1; D ambiguous. V dropped 3 bases and J dropped 5 bases, with 8 bases sitting between them. The CDR3 sequence is 13 residues long. The CDR3 sequence is CASSFADHNEQFF. CDR3 coding DNA: TGTGCCAGCAGTTTCGCCGATCACAATGAGCAGTTCTTC.

This chain uses TRBV3-1 with TRBJ1-4; possible D gene TRBD1, 5 bases. Germline V gene lookup returns CDR1 LGHDT and CDR2 YNNKEL (reference sequence). The CDR3 covers 14 residues. The V end lost 2 bases, the J end lost 7 bases, and 11 bases lay between the germline ends. Here the CDR3 DNA reads TGTGCCAGCAGCCAAAGGGGCCGGGGTGAAAAACTGTTTTTT. It encodes CASSQRGRGEKLFF.

The J gene is TRBJ2-1, the V gene TRBV7-2; no reliable D call. The CDR3 sequence is 14 residues long. V lost 1 base to trimming and J lost 5 bases, with 9 bases between them. Germline V CDR1 and CDR2: SGHTA, FQGNSA. CDR3 in amino acids: CASSLVWPNNEQFF. The CDR3 DNA is TGTGCCAGCAGCTTAGTTTGGCCCAACAATGAGCAGTTCTTC.

J is TRBJ2-3 and V is TRBV20-1, with 10 bases lining up with TRBD2. Per germline, CDR1 DFQATT and CDR2 SNEGSKA (reference sequence). V gave up 2 bases and J gave up 1 base; unmatched junction bases: 3. This CDR3 spans 15 amino acids. The CDR3 sequence is CSARRSGRGTDTQYF. The CDR3 nucleotides read TGCAGTGCTAGACGCAGCGGGAGGGGCACAGATACGCAGTATTTT.